This T cell receptor beta chain was retrieved from a study of T cell responses to AZD1222 COVID-19 vaccine. The method was immunoSEQ multiplex PCR; TCRdb's version includes in-frame clones alone and lacks a portion of them. The sample has over 100,000 clones, approximately 91% seen once; the top ten hold 9.5% to 15%. Germline-derived CDR1 and CDR2 are SGHNT and YYREEE (reference sequence). Deletions cut 2 bases from V and 1 base from J, with 7 bases between. The CDR3 spans 13 residues. The TCR originated in an adult in good health. The rearrangement joins TRBV5-4 to TRBJ2-7; TRBD1 is a possible D gene (6 bases). The material sequenced was peripheral blood, taken on day 0 of MenACWY control vaccination. The CDR3 coding sequence is TGTGCCAGCAGCTTTGACAGGTCCTACGAGCAGTACTTC. This codes for CASSFDRSYEQYF.